This TCR beta chain was observed in a study of spatial heterogeneity in lung cancer (dated by TCRdb to between 2018 and 2021). Looking at the study overall: Beta-chain transcripts were consistently detected in greater numbers than alpha-chain transcripts, which likely reflected higher beta-chain transcript abundance. In tumor regions, TCR transcript counts showed a strong correlation with a T cell transcriptional module score derived from matched bulk RNA-seq. In the raw uncorrected reads, each unique combination of TCR and UMI appeared on average more than ten times. The study quantitatively compared TCR alpha and beta repertoires across multiple tumor regions, matched nontumor lung and blood in non-small cell lung cancer. Nonsynonymous mutation counts, determined by whole-exome sequencing of tumor tissue, were related to features of the TCR repertoire. At surgery, both alpha and beta chains were TCR-sequenced in under 250 tumor regions, fewer than 65 matched nontumor lung samples and some 58 PBMC samples. What the study reported, not specific to this receptor: Confirming at a functional level the hypothesis that regional TCRs recognize regional mutations was considered to require additional single-cell paired TCR alpha and beta sequencing. TCR-seq coverage of tumor T cells was estimated at only approximately 7% for alpha chains and about 14% for beta chains. The tumor nonsynonymous mutation count correlated with the number of expanded intratumoral alpha and beta TCRs. The count of ubiquitous expanded TCRs correlated with the count of ubiquitous nonsynonymous mutations, and the count of regional expanded TCRs correlated with the count of regional nonsynonymous mutations.

Reading the label with the study, this specimen's time point is: sample taken at primary tumor resection. Donors were over 60 patients with early-stage, untreated non-small cell lung cancer from the lung TRACERx cohort. TCR sequencing used whole RNA extracted from tumor and nontumor lung tissue, or from cryopreserved PBMC samples, without cell sorting. A patient was chosen for TCR sequencing only when enough RNA was available from at least two tumor regions. Before selection, tumor and adjacent nontumor lung specimens were reviewed by a lung pathologist. Receptors were amplified or captured by 5' RACE. Sequencing was carried out with a NextSeq 500. In the TCR library protocol, a unique molecular identifier was attached to each TCR cDNA molecule so that PCR and sequencing errors could be corrected. Under the source paper's analysis protocol: Decombinator tools were used for TCR identification, UMI-based error correction and CDR3 extraction. TCRs above a frequency of 2 per 1,000, corresponding to the top 1% of the tumor frequency distribution, were defined as expanded. Expanded tumor TCRs were classed as regional if statistically deemed absent (corrected P<0.05) from at least one tumor region, otherwise ubiquitous. Rényi diversity was computed with the R vegan package after subsampling each repertoire 100 times to 5,000 TCRs. CDR3 similarity networks were constructed using string-kernel similarity of amino acid triplets, with links drawn between CDR3s whose pairwise similarity was above 0.82. TCRdb itself trimmed the public reads at Q25 with fastp, ran MiXCR and retained productive beta chains. Each CDR3 protein appears once, grouped with its most common genes and DNA. It is TCRdb's table, rather than the study itself, that gives the V and J calls and clone size. The sample data list approximately 18,000 distinct CDR3 sequences, and 9.5% to 10% of these were observed just once. Approximately 21% of the sample belongs to the ten largest clones.

This clonotype was recorded many times. What antigen it recognizes has not been identified. Nothing much larger sits one base from this clone, and base qualities are not available. This beta chain is a stray sequence in a library constructed for alpha chains; its clone size is not meaningful. The specimen comprised lung tumor tissue, sampled at surgery. This clonotype originated in a female donor with early-stage non-small cell lung cancer.

The DNA sequence is TGTGCCAGCAGGCCTCCCAGCAACTATGGCTACACCTTC. It codes for CASRPPSNYGYTF. Recombination joined TRBV28 with TRBJ1-2; the D segment cannot be called with confidence. V and J lose 6 bases and 2 bases, and a span of 10 bases separates them. The CDR3 runs 13 amino acids, cysteine and phenylalanine included. Solely the CDR3 DNA is kept, with 39 bases framed from the first base. CDR1 is given as MDHEN and CDR2 as SYDVKM, both from the germline V gene.